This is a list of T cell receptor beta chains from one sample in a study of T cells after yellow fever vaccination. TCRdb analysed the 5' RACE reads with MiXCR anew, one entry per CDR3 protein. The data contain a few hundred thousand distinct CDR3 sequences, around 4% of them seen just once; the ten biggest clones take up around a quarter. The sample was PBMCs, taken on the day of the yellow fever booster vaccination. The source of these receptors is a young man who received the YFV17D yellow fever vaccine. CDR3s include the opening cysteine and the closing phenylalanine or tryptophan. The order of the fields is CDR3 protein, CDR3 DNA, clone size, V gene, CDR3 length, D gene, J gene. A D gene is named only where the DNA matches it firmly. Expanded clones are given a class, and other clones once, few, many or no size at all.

CDR3aa: CASSQDSRAYEQYF
CDR3nt: TGCGCCAGCAGCCAAGATTCCCGGGCCTACGAGCAGTACTTC
abundance: once
v_gene: TRBV4-3
len: 14
d_gene: -
j_gene: TRBJ2-7

CDR3aa: CASVLLAGRQPQHF
CDR3nt: TGTGCCAGCGTCCTCCTGGCCGGTAGGCAGCCCCAGCATTTT
abundance: -
v_gene: TRBV2
len: 14
d_gene: -
j_gene: TRBJ1-5

CDR3aa: CAISGTLEAFF
CDR3nt: TGTGCCATCAGTGGGACACTGGAAGCTTTCTTT
abundance: -
v_gene: TRBV10-3
len: 11
d_gene: -
j_gene: TRBJ1-1

CDR3aa: CASSQAGAGSEQYF
CDR3nt: TGTGCCAGCAGCCAAGCAGGGGCGGGGAGCGAGCAGTACTTC
abundance: -
v_gene: TRBV16
len: 14
d_gene: -
j_gene: TRBJ2-7

CDR3aa: CASGPKSAVPDTQYF
CDR3nt: TGCGCCAGCGGACCCAAGTCTGCCGTCCCGGATACGCAGTATTTT
abundance: -
v_gene: TRBV5-1
len: 15
d_gene: -
j_gene: TRBJ2-3

CDR3aa: CASSPWTGENYGYTF
CDR3nt: TGCGCCAGCAGCCCCTGGACAGGGGAGAACTATGGCTACACCTTC
abundance: -
v_gene: TRBV4-1
len: 15
d_gene: TRBD1
j_gene: TRBJ1-2

CDR3aa: CASSQSPAGGDTDTQYF
CDR3nt: TGCGCCAGCAGCCAATCACCTGCGGGGGGCGACACAGATACGCAGTATTTT
abundance: many
v_gene: TRBV4-1
len: 17
d_gene: TRBD2
j_gene: TRBJ2-3

CDR3aa: CASSPRTEKYGYTF
CDR3nt: TGTGCCAGCAGCCCCCGGACAGAAAAATATGGCTACACCTTC
abundance: many
v_gene: TRBV7-2
len: 14
d_gene: -
j_gene: TRBJ1-2

CDR3aa: CASGWAYSTEAFF
CDR3nt: TGTGCCAGCGGGTGGGCTTATTCCACTGAAGCTTTCTTT
abundance: many
v_gene: TRBV25-1
len: 13
d_gene: -
j_gene: TRBJ1-1

CDR3aa: CASSRYEGGYSNQPQHF
CDR3nt: TGTGCCAGCAGCCGTTACGAGGGCGGTTATAGCAATCAGCCCCAGCATTTT
abundance: many
v_gene: TRBV7-9
len: 17
d_gene: -
j_gene: TRBJ1-5

CDR3aa: CASRSSYRENTEAFF
CDR3nt: TGTGCCAGCCGCTCCTCATACAGGGAGAACACTGAAGCTTTCTTT
abundance: -
v_gene: TRBV12-3/TRBV12-4
len: 15
d_gene: -
j_gene: TRBJ1-1

CDR3aa: CASSFTSGLETQYF
CDR3nt: TGTGCCAGCAGCTTCACTAGCGGACTAGAGACCCAGTACTTC
abundance: -
v_gene: TRBV7-2
len: 14
d_gene: TRBD2
j_gene: TRBJ2-5

CDR3aa: CSASSVDSSGELFF
CDR3nt: TGCAGTGCTAGTTCTGTGGATTCCTCCGGGGAGCTGTTTTTT
abundance: few
v_gene: TRBV20-1
len: 14
d_gene: -
j_gene: TRBJ2-2

CDR3aa: CASSQAPGFSYEQYF
CDR3nt: TGCGCCAGCAGCCAAGCCCCGGGCTTCTCCTACGAGCAGTACTTC
abundance: few
v_gene: TRBV4-1
len: 15
d_gene: -
j_gene: TRBJ2-7

CDR3aa: CASSLVPREQYF
CDR3nt: TGTGCCAGCAGCTTAGTCCCCCGAGAGCAGTACTTC
abundance: many
v_gene: TRBV7-9
len: 12
d_gene: -
j_gene: TRBJ2-7

CDR3aa: CASSESGRAHEQYF
CDR3nt: TGCGCCAGCAGTGAGTCGGGCAGGGCCCACGAGCAGTACTTC
abundance: -
v_gene: TRBV10-1
len: 14
d_gene: -
j_gene: TRBJ2-7

CDR3aa: CASSQDSGGKTQYF
CDR3nt: TGCGCCAGCAGCCAAGACAGCGGGGGGAAGACCCAGTACTTC
abundance: many
v_gene: TRBV4-1
len: 14
d_gene: TRBD2
j_gene: TRBJ2-5

CDR3aa: CASSPENF
CDR3nt: TGTGCCAGCAGTCCCGAGAACTTC
abundance: -
v_gene: TRBV12-3/TRBV12-4
len: 8
d_gene: -
j_gene: TRBJ1-2

CDR3aa: CASRDRASSYNSPLHF
CDR3nt: TGTGCCAGCAGGGACAGGGCCAGCTCCTATAATTCACCCCTCCACTTT
abundance: many
v_gene: TRBV2
len: 16
d_gene: TRBD1
j_gene: TRBJ1-6

CDR3aa: CASSSLAGGSNEQYF
CDR3nt: TGTGCCAGCAGCTCCCTGGCGGGGGGCTCTAACGAGCAGTACTTC
abundance: few
v_gene: TRBV7-2
len: 15
d_gene: TRBD2
j_gene: TRBJ2-7

CDR3aa: CASRTYSGNTIYF
CDR3nt: TGTGCCAGCCGGACCTACTCTGGAAACACCATATATTTT
abundance: many
v_gene: TRBV27
len: 13
d_gene: -
j_gene: TRBJ1-3

CDR3aa: CASSQEAGVGANVLTF
CDR3nt: TGTGCCAGCAGCCAAGAAGCGGGGGTCGGGGCCAACGTCCTGACTTTC
abundance: many
v_gene: TRBV4-2
len: 16
d_gene: TRBD2
j_gene: TRBJ2-6

CDR3aa: CASSLATGYHEQYF
CDR3nt: TGTGCCAGCAGCTTAGCCACAGGGTACCACGAGCAGTACTTC
abundance: many
v_gene: TRBV7-8
len: 14
d_gene: -
j_gene: TRBJ2-7

CDR3aa: CASSVNTGGEINTEAFF
CDR3nt: TGTGCCAGCAGCGTAAACACAGGGGGGGAAATAAACACTGAAGCTTTCTTT
abundance: -
v_gene: TRBV9
len: 17
d_gene: TRBD1
j_gene: TRBJ1-1

CDR3aa: CASRGDRSGTEAFF
CDR3nt: TGTGCCAGCAGAGGGGACAGGAGCGGCACTGAAGCTTTCTTT
abundance: -
v_gene: TRBV2
len: 14
d_gene: TRBD1
j_gene: TRBJ1-1

CDR3aa: CASSPRGGARYGYTF
CDR3nt: TGCGCCAGCAGCCCCAGGGGGGGGGCTAGGTATGGCTACACCTTC
abundance: -
v_gene: TRBV4-3
len: 15
d_gene: TRBD1
j_gene: TRBJ1-2

CDR3aa: CASSSSPWGSFIGETQYF
CDR3nt: TGTGCCAGCAGCTCTTCCCCTTGGGGGTCCTTCATCGGGGAGACCCAGTACTTC
abundance: many
v_gene: TRBV11-2
len: 18
d_gene: -
j_gene: TRBJ2-5

CDR3aa: CASGTLGTGLEEQYF
CDR3nt: TGTGCCAGCGGGACCCTCGGGACAGGACTGGAGGAGCAGTACTTC
abundance: -
v_gene: TRBV25-1
len: 15
d_gene: TRBD1
j_gene: TRBJ2-7

CDR3aa: CASSPWTGQNEKLFF
CDR3nt: TGTGCCAGCAGCCCCTGGACGGGACAGAATGAAAAACTGTTTTTT
abundance: few
v_gene: TRBV6-5
len: 15
d_gene: TRBD1
j_gene: TRBJ1-4

CDR3aa: CASSAVSTDTQYF
CDR3nt: TGCGCCAGCAGCGCAGTCAGCACAGATACGCAGTATTTT
abundance: many
v_gene: TRBV5-1
len: 13
d_gene: -
j_gene: TRBJ2-3

CDR3aa: CASSRIQDENTEAFF
CDR3nt: TGTGCCAGCTCACGCATACAGGATGAGAACACTGAAGCTTTCTTT
abundance: many
v_gene: TRBV18
len: 15
d_gene: -
j_gene: TRBJ1-1

CDR3aa: CASSYIFGELFF
CDR3nt: TGTGCCAGCAGCTACATATTCGGGGAGCTGTTTTTT
abundance: many
v_gene: TRBV9
len: 12
d_gene: -
j_gene: TRBJ2-2

CDR3aa: CASSYLNSGELFF
CDR3nt: TGTGCCAGCAGTTACTTAAATAGTGGGGAGCTGTTTTTT
abundance: few
v_gene: TRBV6-5
len: 13
d_gene: -
j_gene: TRBJ2-2

CDR3aa: CASSGSGGPTKETQYF
CDR3nt: TGTGCCAGCAGCGGCAGCGGGGGGCCTACCAAAGAGACCCAGTACTTC
abundance: few
v_gene: TRBV7-2
len: 16
d_gene: TRBD2
j_gene: TRBJ2-5

CDR3aa: CASSATGQINQPQHF
CDR3nt: TGTGCCAGCAGCGCTACCGGACAGATCAATCAGCCCCAGCATTTT
abundance: -
v_gene: TRBV9
len: 15
d_gene: -
j_gene: TRBJ1-5

CDR3aa: CASSTNRDYQETQYF
CDR3nt: TGCGCCAGCAGCACTAACCGGGACTACCAAGAGACCCAGTACTTC
abundance: many
v_gene: TRBV5-1
len: 15
d_gene: -
j_gene: TRBJ2-5

CDR3aa: CASSPTSGGPYNEQFF
CDR3nt: TGTGCCAGCAGCCCGACTAGCGGGGGCCCATACAATGAGCAGTTCTTC
abundance: -
v_gene: TRBV6-2/TRBV6-3
len: 16
d_gene: TRBD2
j_gene: TRBJ2-1

CDR3aa: CATSDLQGRELFF
CDR3nt: TGTGCCACCAGTGATTTACAGGGCAGGGAGCTGTTTTTT
abundance: -
v_gene: TRBV24-1
len: 13
d_gene: -
j_gene: TRBJ2-2

CDR3aa: CSARDLAGIETQYF
CDR3nt: TGCAGTGCTAGAGATCTAGCGGGGATAGAGACCCAGTACTTC
abundance: many
v_gene: TRBV20-1
len: 14
d_gene: TRBD2
j_gene: TRBJ2-5

CDR3aa: CASMRVADPGGSPLHF
CDR3nt: TGTGCCAGCATGCGGGTGGCGGACCCCGGTGGTTCACCCCTCCACTTT
abundance: few
v_gene: TRBV6-5
len: 16
d_gene: -
j_gene: TRBJ1-6

CDR3aa: CASSWGTAGEQYF
CDR3nt: TGTGCCAGCAGCTGGGGGACTGCGGGCGAGCAGTACTTC
abundance: many
v_gene: TRBV7-2
len: 13
d_gene: -
j_gene: TRBJ2-7

CDR3aa: CASSLARGPQETQYF
CDR3nt: TGTGCCAGCAGCTTAGCGCGGGGGCCCCAAGAGACCCAGTACTTC
abundance: many
v_gene: TRBV7-6
len: 15
d_gene: -
j_gene: TRBJ2-5

CDR3aa: CGMGAYNEQFF
CDR3nt: TGCGGAATGGGGGCTTACAATGAGCAGTTCTTC
abundance: many
v_gene: TRBV20-1
len: 11
d_gene: -
j_gene: TRBJ2-1

CDR3aa: CASTKGGAFYGYTF
CDR3nt: TGTGCCAGCACCAAGGGGGGGGCGTTCTATGGCTACACCTTC
abundance: many
v_gene: TRBV12-3/TRBV12-4
len: 14
d_gene: -
j_gene: TRBJ1-2

CDR3aa: CASSGKPGLAVYEQYF
CDR3nt: TGCGCCAGCAGTGGAAAACCGGGACTAGCTGTCTACGAGCAGTACTTC
abundance: many
v_gene: TRBV10-1
len: 16
d_gene: TRBD2
j_gene: TRBJ2-7

CDR3aa: CASRMNTEAFF
CDR3nt: TGTGCCAGCAGGATGAACACTGAAGCTTTCTTT
abundance: many
v_gene: TRBV6-2/TRBV6-3
len: 11
d_gene: -
j_gene: TRBJ1-1

CDR3aa: CASSRTVATPRRF
CDR3nt: TGTGCCAGCAGCCGGACAGTTGCCACCCCTCGGAGATTT
abundance: -
v_gene: TRBV6-5
len: 13
d_gene: -
j_gene: TRBJ1-1